The 27 T cell receptor beta chains below all came from one sample that was sequenced in a study of T cell responses to AZD1222 COVID-19 vaccine. TCRdb keeps only in-frame clones here, not all; method: immunoSEQ multiplex PCR. The table has some 120,000 clones, roughly 90% seen once. This sample comprised peripheral blood, obtained on day 0 of AZD1222 vaccination. These receptors all stem from an adult in good health.

This rearrangement joins TRBV5-5 to TRBJ1-3; D unresolved. The V end was cut by 4 bases, the J end by 0 bases, with 11 bases between. Germline-derived CDR1 and CDR2 are SGHKS and YYEKEE (reference sequence). This CDR3 region has 15 residues. The CDR3: CASSTDSYSGNTIYF. The CDR3 nucleotides read TGTGCCAGCAGCACAGACTCGTACTCTGGAAACACCATATATTTT. Using reference TRBV5-5 and TRBJ1-3 for the parts outside the CDR3, the full variable domain is DAGVTQSPTHLIKTRGQQVTLRCSPISGHKSVSWYQQVLGQGPQFIFQYYEKEERGRGNFPDRFSARQFPNYSSELNVNALLLGDSALYLCASSTDSYSGNTIYFGEGSWLTVV.

The DNA of the CDR3 is TGTGCCAGCAGCCAAGGGGTAGTACGATATGGCTACACCTTC. Its protein is CASSQGVVRYGYTF. The rearrangement links TRBV3-1 (or the pseudogene TRBV3-2) to TRBJ1-2, with D uncertain. Per the germline V gene, CDR1 is LGHDT and CDR2 is YNNKEL (reference sequence). V lost 1 base, J lost 5 bases, and 11 bases lay in between. The CDR3 spans 14 residues.

This sequence joins TRBV27 and TRBJ1-2; no clear D. This CDR3 spans 14 amino acids. Germline assignment: CDR1 MNHEY and CDR2 SMNVEV (reference sequence). Trimming cost V 3 bases and J 4 bases, with 12 bases left between them. The CDR3 loop reads CASSFRGVGYGYTF. CDR3 bases: TGTGCCAGCAGTTTTCGGGGTGTAGGCTATGGCTACACCTTC.

The chain couples TRBV6-6 to TRBJ1-5, with TRBD1 matching over 9 bases. The trim removed 6 bases at V and 3 bases at J, leaving 9 bases unmatched. This CDR3 contains 16 residues. Germline CDR1 and CDR2: MNHNY and SVGAGI (reference sequence). CDR3 DNA sequence: TGTGCCAGCAGCCCACGGGGACAGGGTTACAATCAGCCCCAGCATTTT. Translation: CASSPRGQGYNQPQHF.

The chain combines TRBV13 with TRBJ2-7; D perhaps matches TRBD1 (5 bases). The CDR3 totals 13 residues. Per germline, CDR1 PRHDT and CDR2 FYEKMQ (reference sequence). Trimming removed 1 base at V and 2 bases at J, with 6 bases between. The CDR3 bases are TGTGCCAGCAGCTTAGCGACAGCCTACGAGCAGTACTTC. This codes for CASSLATAYEQYF. The full variable domain, with the rest looked up from reference TRBV13 and TRBJ2-7, is AAGVIQSPRHLIKEKRETATLKCYPIPRHDTVYWYQQGPGQDPQFLISFYEKMQSDKGSIPDRFSAQQFSDYHSELNMSSLELGDSALYFCASSLATAYEQYFGPGTRLTVT.

V and J are TRBV27 and TRBJ2-7; D is unclear. Looked up from germline, CDR1 is MNHEY and CDR2 is SMNVEV (reference sequence). V was shortened by 3 bases and J by 9 bases, with 9 bases between the two germline ends. The CDR3 is made up of 11 amino acids. The CDR3 coding sequence is TGTGCCAGCAGTTTCCCCTCATCGCAGTACTTC. Amino acid sequence: CASSFPSSQYF.

The chain is built from TRBV11-2 and TRBJ2-7, with 11 bases that match TRBD1. The CDR3 runs to 15 residues. Germline V gives CDR1 SGHAT, CDR2 FQNNGV. Trimming removed 5 bases from V and 3 bases from J; junction bases left unmatched: 6. CDR3 loop: CASSPGGTGGYEQYF. In DNA form, the CDR3 reads TGTGCCAGCAGCCCAGGTGGGACAGGGGGCTACGAGCAGTACTTC.

V and J are TRBV3-1 (or the pseudogene TRBV3-2) and TRBJ1-5, with 7 positions matching TRBD1. The CDR3 length is 14 residues. J lost 7 bases, V lost 4 bases, and 7 bases had no gene match. Germline assignment: CDR1 LGHDT and CDR2 YNNKEL (reference sequence). The CDR3 here is CASSPDRARQPQHF. Here the CDR3 DNA reads TGTGCCAGCAGCCCAGACAGGGCACGGCAGCCCCAGCATTTT.

The V and J genes are TRBV7-2 and TRBJ2-3, with D possibly matching TRBD2 (6 bases). V shed 6 bases and J shed 0 bases, with 19 bases lying between them. This CDR3 contains 17 residues. Germline V gene lookup returns CDR1 SGHTA and CDR2 FQGNSA. The CDR3 DNA sequence: TGTGCCAGCAGACAGAAACACCCGGGACTTAGCACAGATACGCAGTATTTT. Residues: CASRQKHPGLSTDTQYF.

The V gene is TRBV18, the J gene TRBJ2-7; tentatively, D is TRBD2 (5 bases). Germline CDR1 is KGHSH and CDR2 is LQKENI. V was clipped by 6 bases and J by 6 bases, with 15 bases between them. The CDR3 sequence is 13 residues long. CDR3 sequence reads: CASSLGPEGEQYF. For the CDR3, the DNA is TGTGCCAGCTCGCTCGGACCTGAGGGCGAGCAGTACTTC.

The genes are TRBV18 and TRBJ2-3; D might be TRBD2 (5 bases). The CDR3 totals 14 residues. Germline V gene data show CDR1 as KGHSH and CDR2 as LQKENI. Between the trimmed V and J ends, which lost 1 base and 6 bases, there was a span of 11 bases. The CDR3 is CASSPLAREDTQYF. The CDR3 bases are TGTGCCAGCTCACCACTTGCGAGGGAGGATACGCAGTATTTT.

The V call is TRBV9, the J call TRBJ2-7; 8 bases fit TRBD1. Germline V gives CDR1 SGDLS, CDR2 YYNGEE. The CDR3 totals 15 residues. J gave up 0 bases and V 3 bases, and 5 bases lay outside the gene matches. CDR3 in DNA: TGTGCCAGCAGCGCGGGACAGGTGAGCTCCTACGAGCAGTACTTC. Protein sequence: CASSAGQVSSYEQYF. Full variable domain (missing parts from reference TRBV9 and TRBJ2-7): DSGVTQTPKHLITATGQRVTLRCSPRSGDLSVYWYQQSLDQGLQFLIQYYNGEERAKGNILERFSAQQFPDLHSELNLSSLELGDSALYFCASSAGQVSSYEQYFGPGTRLTVT.

The rearrangement uses TRBV29-1 and TRBJ1-1; a weak D match, TRBD1 (5 bases). The CDR3 runs 12 residues. The germline V gene has CDR1 SQVTM and CDR2 ANQGSEA. V was clipped by 7 bases and J by 7 bases, with 16 bases between them. The CDR3 loop reads CSDLDSRDEAFF. CDR3 in DNA: TGCAGCGACCTAGACAGCCGCGATGAAGCTTTCTTT.

This sequence joins TRBV7-2 and TRBJ1-5; the match to TRBD1 covers 11 bases. The CDR3 extends over 15 amino acids. The trim removed 5 bases at V and 3 bases at J, leaving 3 bases unmatched. Germline V gene data show CDR1 as SGHTA and CDR2 as FQGNSA. The CDR3 nucleotides are TGTGCCAGCAGCCGGACAGGGGGCCTCAATCAGCCCCAGCATTTT. Encoded protein: CASSRTGGLNQPQHF.

The chain couples TRBV10-1 to TRBJ2-7; 9 bases are a match to TRBD1. The CDR3 is made up of 15 amino acids. The germline gives CDR1 WNHNN, CDR2 SYGVQD (reference sequence). After removal of 4 bases from V and 2 bases from J, the junction contained 6 bases not matched to a gene. CDR3 sequence (DNA): TGCGCCAGCAGTGGCCAACGGACAGGGGCCTACGAGCAGTACTTC. Translated, it gives CASSGQRTGAYEQYF.

V gene TRBV18 combines with J gene TRBJ1-2; D possibly corresponds to TRBD1 (5 bases). The CDR3 length is 16 residues. Deletions cut 6 bases from V and 3 bases from J, with 20 bases between. Germline CDR1 reads KGHSH; CDR2 reads LQKENI. The CDR3 DNA reads as TGTGCCAGCTCCCCGGTAGCGGGGGTATCGGACTATGGCTACACCTTC. It specifies CASSPVAGVSDYGYTF. The full variable domain, its missing parts supplied by reference TRBV18 and TRBJ1-2, is NAGVMQNPRHLVRRRGQEARLRCSPMKGHSHVYWYRQLPEEGLKFMVYLQKENIIDESGMPKERFSAEFPKEGPSILRIQQVVRGDSAAYFCASSPVAGVSDYGYTFGSGTRLTVV.

The chain couples TRBV9 to TRBJ2-5, with 9 bases aligning to TRBD1. CDR1 is SGDLS, CDR2 YYNGEE, per germline. With 0 bases clipped from V and 5 bases from J, the junction kept 8 bases outside the gene matches. This CDR3 is 16 amino acids long. CDR3: CASSVALRTGEETQYF. CDR3 coding DNA: TGTGCCAGCAGCGTAGCACTTCGGACAGGGGAGGAGACCCAGTACTTC.

The chain links TRBV27 to TRBJ2-2; D is possibly TRBD2 (5 bases). Trimming removed 6 bases from V and 7 bases from J, with 12 bases in between. The CDR3 sequence is 13 residues long. The germline V gene encodes CDR1 MNHEY and CDR2 SMNVEV (reference sequence). CDR3 sequence reads: CASRPTTSGELFF. The CDR3 coding sequence is TGTGCCAGCAGACCAACCACTAGCGGGGAGCTGTTTTTT.

This clone showed up just a few times. The rearrangement links TRBV28 to TRBJ1-4; 9 bases align to TRBD1. J lost 2 bases, V lost 6 bases, and 10 bases had no gene match. In germline, CDR1 is MDHEN, CDR2 SYDVKM. The CDR3 runs to 17 residues. The CDR3 loop is CASSPTGGRGTNEKLFF. For the CDR3, the DNA is TGTGCCAGCAGCCCGACAGGGGGTCGGGGGACTAATGAAAAACTGTTTTTT.

V and J are TRBV10-3 and TRBJ2-3, with TRBD2 identical over 10 bases. Germline-derived CDR1 and CDR2 are ENHRY and SYGVKD. Losses at the gene ends were 5 bases for V and 1 base for J; bases not matched to a gene: 0. The CDR3 is 14 residues long. CDR3 sequence: CAISTSGGTDTQYF. CDR3 DNA sequence: TGTGCCATCAGTACTAGCGGGGGCACAGATACGCAGTATTTT.

The chain is built from TRBV6-5 and TRBJ1-1, with TRBD1 matching 10 bases. In germline, CDR1 is MNHEY, CDR2 SVGAGI. This CDR3 comprises 14 residues. Losses at the gene ends were 6 bases for V and 4 bases for J; bases not matched to a gene: 5. The CDR3 protein is CASRTGGAGTEAFF. The CDR3 DNA is TGTGCCAGCAGGACAGGGGGCGCGGGCACTGAAGCTTTCTTT.

This chain joins TRBV6-5 and TRBJ2-5, with 7 bases matching TRBD2. Losses at the gene ends were 8 bases for V and 3 bases for J; bases not matched to a gene: 9. The CDR3 runs 14 residues. CDR1 and CDR2 from the germline V gene are MNHEY and SVGAGI. The CDR3 reads CASSQRGQKETQYF. CDR3 DNA: TGTGCCAGCTCCCAGCGGGGTCAGAAAGAGACCCAGTACTTC.

This rearrangement joins TRBV4-1 to TRBJ2-7, with D possibly TRBD2 on 6 matching bases. The germline V gene encodes CDR1 MGHRA and CDR2 YSYEKL. CDR3 length equals 15 residues. Trimming shortened V by 4 bases and J by 3 bases, and 16 bases separated the two germline ends. This CDR3 reads CASSPGDWLSYEQYF. For the CDR3, the DNA is TGCGCCAGCAGCCCCGGGGACTGGCTTAGCTACGAGCAGTACTTC.

V usage is TRBV12-3 or TRBV12-4 and J usage is TRBJ2-5; D is unresolved. The germline V and J ends were trimmed by 3 bases and 5 bases, with 7 bases remaining between them. The length of the CDR3 is 12 residues. DNA of the CDR3: TGTGCCAGCAGTTTCAACATTGAGACCCAGTACTTC. It is translated as CASSFNIETQYF.

The V call is TRBV5-1, the J call TRBJ1-2; 8 nucleotides agree with TRBD1. The CDR3 has 16 amino acids. V trimming: 0 bases; J trimming: 8 bases; junction bases outside the gene matches: 12. Per the germline V gene, CDR1 is SGHRS and CDR2 is YFSETQ. In DNA form, the CDR3 reads TGCGCCAGCAGCTTGGGCTCAGGGGGCGGAATTGACGGCTACACCTTC. Translated, it gives CASSLGSGGGIDGYTF.

The gene calls are TRBV10-3 and TRBJ2-3; D remains unclear. Trimming shortened V by 0 bases and J by 9 bases, and 10 bases separated the two germline ends. Germline CDR1 reads ENHRY; CDR2 reads SYGVKD. The CDR3 runs to 13 residues. Here the CDR3 reads CAISESSVHTQYF. CDR3 DNA sequence: TGTGCCATCAGTGAGTCGTCTGTGCACACGCAGTATTTT.

The chain joins TRBV5-1 to TRBJ1-2; tentatively, D is TRBD1 (6 bases). Germline V lookup: CDR1 SGHRS, CDR2 YFSETQ. This CDR3 region has 13 residues. Trimming removed 0 bases at V and 6 bases at J, with 9 bases between. This CDR3 is CASSLASGDGYTF. The CDR3 DNA sequence: TGCGCCAGCAGCTTGGCCTCAGGGGATGGCTACACCTTC.